This entry lists 6 T cell receptor beta chains sequenced from one sample in a study of long-term antiretroviral therapy in people with HIV. A v3.0 immunoSEQ assay was performed at survey level. Here immunoSEQ multiplex PCR was the method, and the copy in TCRdb shows in-frame clones only, minus some. The sample lists tens of thousands of clones; roughly 84% were seen once. The sample here was unsorted PBMCs, taken 0.8 years after starting antiretroviral therapy. Receptor source: a woman aged 25 to 45 with HIV.

This clone was found once. The rearrangement links TRBV5-1 to TRBJ1-1; 9 positions agree with TRBD1. Trimming took 3 bases from V and 0 from J; bases not matched to a gene: 3. The germline V gene has CDR1 SGHRS and CDR2 YFSETQ. The CDR3 spans 15 residues. Written as DNA, the CDR3 is TGCGCCAGCAGCTCGGGACAGGGAATGAACACTGAAGCTTTCTTT. It is translated as CASSSGQGMNTEAFF.

The CDR3 DNA reads as TGTGCTGGGCAGGACCACCTACTGAGGGTGTGGGACTGTTCACCCCTCCACTTT. Its protein is CAGQDHLLRVWDCSPLHF. The genes are TRBV5-6 and TRBJ1-6; the D gene is possibly TRBD1 (5 bases). Germline CDR1 is SGHDT and CDR2 is YYEEEE. This CDR3 comprises 18 residues.

This clone is a singleton in its sample. V gene TRBV7-9 combines with J gene TRBJ1-1; D is perhaps TRBD1 (5 bases). CDR1 is SEHNR and CDR2 is FQNEAQ in the germline V gene (reference sequence). The CDR3 is 14 amino acids. Trimming stripped 5 bases from V and 1 base from J, with 11 bases between. CDR3 amino acids: CASSRRVPNTEAFF. In nucleotides, the CDR3 is TGTGCCAGCAGCCGCAGGGTACCGAACACTGAAGCTTTCTTT.

The chain is built from TRBV5-6 and TRBJ1-6; D gene unclear. Germline V gene sequence: CDR1 SGHDT, CDR2 YYEEEE. This CDR3 is built from 15 residues. V lost 0 bases to trimming and J lost 6 bases, with 10 bases between them. The CDR3 region is CASSLGPTVNSPLHF. CDR3 nucleotide sequence: TGTGCCAGCAGCTTGGGGCCGACGGTTAATTCACCCCTCCACTTT. Together with reference TRBV5-6 and TRBJ1-6, the CDR3 gives the full variable domain: DAGVTQSPTHLIKTRGQQVTLRCSPKSGHDTVSWYQQALGQGPQFIFQYYEEEERQRGNFPDRFSGHQFPNYSSELNVNALLLGDSALYLCASSLGPTVNSPLHFGNGTRLTVT.

The chain has TRBV27 and TRBJ1-1; D not certain. Trimming removed 4 bases at V and 3 bases at J, with 9 bases between. This CDR3 is built from 13 residues. Germline V gene data show CDR1 as MNHEY and CDR2 as SMNVEV (reference sequence). DNA for the CDR3: TGTGCCAGCAGTTCAAGACCCTACACTGAAGCTTTCTTT. Its protein product is CASSSRPYTEAFF.

A word on this clone: A junction end diverges from the germline sequence, so it may reflect a read error. CDR3 in amino acids: CASSEEGYEQYF. DNA for the CDR3: TGTGCCAGCAGCGAAGAGGGGTACGAGCAGTACTTC. The V gene is TRBV4-2, the J gene TRBJ2-7; TRBD1 or TRBD2 may be the D gene (5 bases each). CDR1 LGHNA and CDR2 YNFKEQ come from the germline V gene. The CDR3 is 12 amino acids.